The 27 T cell receptor beta chains given below trace back to one sample, sequenced in a study of graft-versus-host responses after intestinal transplantation. This table comes from immunoSEQ multiplex PCR, and its TCRdb copy is limited to in-frame clones, with some not included. The sample consists of roughly 120,000 clones, more than 90% of them appearing once. For these TCRs, the target antigens are not known. This specimen was unstimulated CD4+ T cells sorted from spleen or lymph node cells, taken before transplant. These receptors were obtained from a human donor who was the organ donor for an intestinal transplant.

The rearrangement links TRBV6-5 to TRBJ1-2; TRBD1 is a possible D gene (6 bases). The germline V gene has CDR1 MNHEY and CDR2 SVGAGI. Trimming took 6 bases from V and 3 from J, leaving 14 bases between them. This CDR3 is 14 amino acids long. The CDR3 reads CASRHRTEDYGYTF. For the CDR3, the DNA is TGTGCCAGCAGACACCGGACAGAGGACTATGGCTACACCTTC.

The chain has TRBV7-2 and TRBJ2-3, with no clear D. Germline CDR1 reads SGHTA; CDR2 reads FQGNSA. The CDR3 contains 14 residues. Trimming left V 2 bases short and J 4 bases short, with 10 bases between. In DNA form, the CDR3 reads TGTGCCAGCAGCTTACGGCCCTTAGCAGATACGCAGTATTTT. As protein: CASSLRPLADTQYF.

This chain uses TRBV4-2 with TRBJ2-1; 8 positions agree with TRBD2. The CDR3 contains 15 residues. V was clipped by 1 base and J by 1 base; unmatched bases: 0. Germline V CDR1 and CDR2: LGHNA, YNFKEQ. CDR3 nucleotide sequence: TGTGCCAGCAGCCAAGCGGGAGGGTCCTACAATGAGCAGTTCTTC. It translates to CASSQAGGSYNEQFF.

The genes are TRBV5-6 and TRBJ2-7; TRBD1 might be the D (6 bases). V lost 3 bases and J 4 bases, leaving 17 bases between the germline ends. This CDR3 region has 15 residues. CDR1 is SGHDT, CDR2 YYEEEE, per germline. Here the CDR3 reads CASSSQGSGRYEQYF. The CDR3 DNA follows: TGTGCCAGCAGCTCCCAGGGGTCCGGGCGATACGAGCAGTACTTC.

V usage is TRBV19 and J usage is TRBJ1-5, with 12 bases lining up with TRBD1. The CDR3 totals 15 residues. CDR1 is LNHDA, CDR2 SQIVND, per germline (reference sequence). The trim removed 3 bases at V and 10 bases at J, leaving 7 bases unmatched. CDR3 in amino acids: CASSIGTGGPLPQHF. CDR3 nucleotide sequence: TGTGCCAGTAGTATCGGGACAGGGGGCCCCCTCCCCCAGCATTTT.

The rearrangement links TRBV28 to TRBJ2-1, with 9 bases aligning to TRBD2. The CDR3 runs to 16 residues. The V segment lost 1 base and the J segment 7 bases; nucleotides outside the gene matches: 8. Germline loops: CDR1 MDHEN, CDR2 SYDVKM. The CDR3 DNA follows: TGTGCCAGCAGTTTATTGGGGCTAGCGGGAAGGAATGAGCAGTTCTTC. It yields the protein CASSLLGLAGRNEQFF.

The chain recombines TRBV19 with TRBJ1-5, with 9 bases aligning to TRBD1. The CDR3 is 17 residues long. The V gene's germline CDR1 is LNHDA and CDR2 SQIVND (reference sequence). J was trimmed by 2 bases and V by 5 bases; bases with no gene match: 10. CDR3 coding DNA: TGTGCCAGTAGTGTTAACAGGGGGCTTAACGGCAATCAGCCCCAGCATTTT. Protein: CASSVNRGLNGNQPQHF.

The chain employs TRBV11-2 and TRBJ1-1; 7 bases line up with TRBD1. The V and J ends lost 5 bases and 7 bases, in that order; junction bases with no gene match: 4. Per germline, CDR1 SGHAT and CDR2 FQNNGV. This CDR3 contains 12 residues. In nucleotides, the CDR3 is TGTGCCAGCAGCCCGAGGGACAGTGAAGCTTTCTTT. Translating it yields CASSPRDSEAFF.

The chain has TRBV5-5 and TRBJ2-7; D may be TRBD2 (7 bases). V shed 3 bases and J shed 1 base, with 17 bases lying between them. The CDR3 contains 16 residues. Looked up from germline, CDR1 is SGHKS and CDR2 is YYEKEE (reference sequence). CDR3 residues: CASSWGRERGSYEQYF. CDR3 in DNA: TGTGCCAGCAGCTGGGGGCGGGAGAGGGGATCCTACGAGCAGTACTTC.

The chain carries TRBV5-1 and TRBJ2-3, with no clear D. Germline lookup yields CDR1 SGHRS and CDR2 YFSETQ. V gave up 4 bases and J gave up 2 bases, with 11 bases separating them. The CDR3 covers 14 residues. The CDR3 nucleotides read TGCGCCAGCAGCCCTCGTTGGGACACAGATACGCAGTATTTT. It specifies CASSPRWDTDTQYF.

V and J are TRBV5-1 and TRBJ2-3; D may be TRBD2 (7 bases). The CDR3 has 16 amino acids. Per germline, CDR1 SGHRS and CDR2 YFSETQ. V lost 0 bases and J 0 bases, leaving 11 bases between the germline ends. In DNA form, the CDR3 reads TGCGCCAGCAGCTTGGAAGGGGGGGTTAGCACAGATACGCAGTATTTT. It encodes CASSLEGGVSTDTQYF. Combining the CDR3 with reference TRBV5-1 and TRBJ2-3 gives the whole variable domain KAGVTQTPRYLIKTRGQQVTLSCSPISGHRSVSWYQQTPGQGLQFLFEYFSETQRNKGNFPGRFSGRQFSNSRSEMNVSTLELGDSALYLCASSLEGGVSTDTQYFGPGTRLTVL.

The rearrangement uses TRBV10-3 and TRBJ2-1; D may be TRBD2 (5 bases). The CDR3 loop spans 16 amino acids. The germline V gene encodes CDR1 ENHRY and CDR2 SYGVKD. V was cut by 4 bases and J by 0 bases, with 13 bases left in between. CDR3 sequence reads: CAISGLGVSSYNEQFF. The CDR3 DNA is TGTGCCATCAGTGGTTTGGGAGTGAGCTCCTACAATGAGCAGTTCTTC.

The V and J genes are TRBV6-5 and TRBJ2-7; D ambiguous. Between the trimmed V and J ends, which lost 6 bases and 0 bases, there was a span of 12 bases. Germline CDR1 reads MNHEY; CDR2 reads SVGAGI. The CDR3 contains 14 residues. CDR3 region: CASRYSRSSYEQYF. The CDR3 DNA is TGTGCCAGCAGGTACAGCAGAAGCTCCTACGAGCAGTACTTC.

The rearrangement joins TRBV28 to TRBJ1-2; TRBD1 might be the D (5 bases). Germline V gene sequence: CDR1 MDHEN, CDR2 SYDVKM. Between the trimmed V and J ends, which lost 2 bases and 4 bases, there was a span of 14 bases. The length of the CDR3 is 15 residues. CDR3 DNA: TGTGCCAGCAGTTTACAGCACAGGAAAATCTATGGCTACACCTTC. Its translation: CASSLQHRKIYGYTF.

A word on this clone: Other nucleotide sequences from this sample produce the same CDR3. The chain couples TRBV5-1 to TRBJ1-1, with D perhaps TRBD1 (6 bases). V was shortened by 0 bases and J by 2 bases, with 8 bases between the two germline ends. CDR3 length: 14 amino acids. Germline CDR1 reads SGHRS; CDR2 reads YFSETQ. The chain's CDR3 is CASSLGTANTEAFF. CDR3 DNA: TGCGCCAGCAGCTTGGGGACAGCAAACACTGAAGCTTTCTTT.

The chain links TRBV30 to TRBJ1-3; 9 bases fit TRBD1. Unmatched junction bases numbered 7, after V lost 4 bases and J lost 0 bases. CDR3 length: 16 residues. Germline CDR1 is GTSNPN and CDR2 is SVGIG (reference sequence). CDR3 DNA: TGTGCCTGGATCGGGGACAGGGTTAGCTCTGGAAACACCATATATTTT. This codes for CAWIGDRVSSGNTIYF.

The chain has TRBV18 and TRBJ2-7; 9 bases agree with TRBD1. The CDR3 is 17 residues long. With 4 bases clipped from V and 5 bases from J, the junction kept 15 bases outside the gene matches. CDR1 is KGHSH and CDR2 is LQKENI in the germline V gene. The CDR3: CASSQGFMEQGADEQYF. The CDR3 nucleotides read TGTGCCAGCTCACAGGGCTTTATGGAACAGGGGGCTGACGAGCAGTACTTC.

The V call is TRBV6-5, the J call TRBJ2-2; a possible D gene is TRBD2 (5 bases). V lost 6 bases, J lost 1 base, and 12 bases lay in between. Germline loops: CDR1 MNHEY, CDR2 SVGAGI. The CDR3 contains 15 residues. The CDR3 coding sequence is TGTGCCAGCAGAACACCACGGGGGAACACCGGGGAGCTGTTTTTT. Translating gives CASRTPRGNTGELFF.

The chain recombines TRBV7-9 with TRBJ1-3; D uncertain. Germline V gene data show CDR1 as SEHNR and CDR2 as FQNEAQ (reference sequence). V was shortened by 1 base and J by 2 bases, with 9 bases between the two germline ends. The CDR3 loop spans 15 amino acids. In nucleotides, the CDR3 is TGTGCCAGCAGCTTAGACGTTGGCGCTGGAAACACCATATATTTT. It translates to CASSLDVGAGNTIYF.

This sequence joins TRBV28 and TRBJ2-3; TRBD1 might be the D (8 bases). CDR3 length: 14 residues. Trimming removed 6 bases from V and 5 bases from J, with 15 bases in between. CDR1 is MDHEN and CDR2 is SYDVKM in the germline V gene. The CDR3 spells CASSLDREGDTQYF. Written as DNA, the CDR3 is TGTGCCAGCAGCCTGGACAGGGAGGGAGATACGCAGTATTTT. Supplemented by reference TRBV28 and TRBJ2-3, the full variable domain reads DVKVTQSSRYLVKRTGEKVFLECVQDMDHENMFWYRQDPGLGLRLIYFSYDVKMKEKGDIPEGYSVSREKKERFSLILESASTNQTSMYLCASSLDREGDTQYFGPGTRLTVL.

The chain is built from TRBV30 and TRBJ1-1; D is possibly TRBD1 (6 bases). Germline loops: CDR1 GTSNPN, CDR2 SVGIG (reference sequence). This CDR3 contains 13 residues. V shed 3 bases and J shed 5 bases, with 13 bases lying between them. The chain's CDR3 is CAWRDNRATEAFF. In nucleotides, the CDR3 is TGTGCCTGGAGAGATAACAGGGCGACTGAAGCTTTCTTT.

Only one count was recorded for this clone. V gene TRBV7-2 combines with J gene TRBJ2-7, with D maybe TRBD1 (5 bases). The germline CDR1 and CDR2 sequences are SGHTA and FQGNSA. The CDR3 runs 13 residues. Trimming stripped 5 bases from V and 4 bases from J, with 12 bases between. As DNA, the CDR3 is TGTGCCAGCAGCCCGAACAGGAATTACGAGCAGTACTTC. Protein product: CASSPNRNYEQYF.

The chain recombines TRBV5-6 with TRBJ2-3; maybe TRBD2 (6 bases). Germline V CDR1 and CDR2: SGHDT, YYEEEE. The V end lost 1 base, the J end lost 2 bases, and 11 bases lay between the germline ends. The CDR3 is 15 amino acids. The CDR3 reads CASSLYRGFTDTQYF. Here the CDR3 DNA reads TGTGCCAGCAGCTTGTACCGGGGGTTCACAGATACGCAGTATTTT.

This clone was seen just once. The rearrangement uses TRBV2 and TRBJ2-5; D not resolved. V was cut by 9 bases and J by 5 bases, with 13 bases left in between. The CDR3 contains 12 residues. The germline V gene has CDR1 SNHLY and CDR2 FYNNEI. CDR3 nucleotides: TGTGCCAGTGGGGTCGGGCTCGAGACCCAGTACTTC. Residues: CASGVGLETQYF.

The rearrangement uses TRBV5-1 and TRBJ2-3; 7 bases are a match to TRBD2. Germline V gene lookup returns CDR1 SGHRS and CDR2 YFSETQ. The CDR3 runs 14 residues. J gave up 0 bases and V 2 bases, and 0 bases lay outside the gene matches. The CDR3 is CASSFSGSTDTQYF. In DNA form, the CDR3 reads TGCGCCAGCAGCTTTAGCGGGAGCACAGATACGCAGTATTTT. Full variable domain (missing parts from reference TRBV5-1 and TRBJ2-3): KAGVTQTPRYLIKTRGQQVTLSCSPISGHRSVSWYQQTPGQGLQFLFEYFSETQRNKGNFPGRFSGRQFSNSRSEMNVSTLELGDSALYLCASSFSGSTDTQYFGPGTRLTVL.

Notes on this clone: The sample has other DNA sequences that encode this CDR3 too. This chain uses TRBV7-6 with TRBJ2-1; 9 bases fit TRBD1. The CDR3 has 13 amino acids. CDR1 is SGHVS and CDR2 is FNYEAQ in the germline V gene. Trimming at V came to 4 bases and at J to 6 bases, leaving 1 base not matched to a gene. The CDR3 is CASSSDRGNEQFF. CDR3 sequence (DNA): TGTGCCAGCAGCTCGGACAGGGGCAATGAGCAGTTCTTC.

CDR3 in amino acids: CASSQGGRTDTQYF. Written as DNA, the CDR3 is TGTGCCAGCAGCCAAGGGGGGAGGACAGATACGCAGTATTTT. V usage is TRBV4-2 and J usage is TRBJ2-3; maybe TRBD2 (6 bases). Between the trimmed V and J ends, which lost 1 base and 3 bases, there was a span of 8 bases. The CDR3 sequence is 14 residues long. From germline, CDR1 is LGHNA and CDR2 YNFKEQ.